A selection of T cell receptor beta chains follows, all from one sample in a study of beta chain features in type 1 diabetes. Data came from immunoSEQ multiplex PCR; TCRdb stores just in-frame clones and leaves some out. The sample shows 350,000 to 450,000 clones, approximately 14% of them seen only once. Sequenced input: naive CD4+ T cells from blood. The receptors originated from a man aged 30 to 45 in good health. Each CDR3 is given with its conserved first and last residue. The order of the fields is clone size, J gene, D gene, V gene, CDR3 DNA, CDR3 protein. A D gene is named only where the DNA matches it firmly. Some rows mark clone size as missing; the rest say once, few, many or name a class of expanded clone.

clone size: .; J gene: TRBJ1-2; D gene: .; V gene: TRBV7-2; CDR3 DNA: TGTGCCAGCAGCTTAGGTGGACGCTATGGCTACACCTTC; CDR3 protein: CASSLGGRYGYTF
clone size: .; J gene: TRBJ2-3; D gene: TRBD2; V gene: TRBV7-3; CDR3 DNA: TGTGCCAGCAGCTTAAGGCTAGCGGGAGGGACAGATACGCAGTATTTT; CDR3 protein: CASSLRLAGGTDTQYF
clone size: few; J gene: TRBJ1-5; D gene: TRBD1; V gene: TRBV29-1; CDR3 DNA: TGCAGCGTTACAATCTCGGGACAGCCTAATCAGCCCCAGCATTTT; CDR3 protein: CSVTISGQPNQPQHF
clone size: many; J gene: TRBJ2-7; D gene: TRBD2; V gene: TRBV9; CDR3 DNA: TGTGCCAGCAGCGTAGGGCGGGGGGCGTCCTACGAGCAGTACTTC; CDR3 protein: CASSVGRGASYEQYF
clone size: .; J gene: TRBJ2-2; D gene: TRBD1; V gene: TRBV10-3; CDR3 DNA: TGTGCCATCAGTCGGGACAGAGACACCGGGGAGCTGTTTTTT; CDR3 protein: CAISRDRDTGELFF
clone size: few; J gene: TRBJ1-5; D gene: TRBD1; V gene: TRBV7-2; CDR3 DNA: TGTGCCAGCAGCCTACAGATACAGGGGTCACAGCCCCAGCATTTT; CDR3 protein: CASSLQIQGSQPQHF
clone size: .; J gene: TRBJ1-2; D gene: .; V gene: TRBV15; CDR3 DNA: TGTGCCACCAGCCTAGGCGGAGCGTATGGCTACACCTTC; CDR3 protein: CATSLGGAYGYTF
clone size: few; J gene: TRBJ1-1; D gene: .; V gene: TRBV4-1; CDR3 DNA: TGCGCCAGCAGCCAAGGTGGACGGGAAACTGAAGCTTTCTTT; CDR3 protein: CASSQGGRETEAFF
clone size: .; J gene: TRBJ1-1; D gene: .; V gene: TRBV9; CDR3 DNA: TGTGCCAGCAGCGTATCCGGGCTGCGGGACACTGAAGCTTTCTTT; CDR3 protein: CASSVSGLRDTEAFF
clone size: .; J gene: TRBJ2-3; D gene: TRBD2; V gene: TRBV2; CDR3 DNA: TGTGCCAGCAGTGTACTAGCGGGAGCGTTCACACAGACGCAGTATTTT; CDR3 protein: CASSVLAGAFTQTQYF
clone size: .; J gene: TRBJ2-5; D gene: TRBD2; V gene: TRBV9; CDR3 DNA: TGTGCCAGCAGCGCGTCTAGCGGAATGGAGGAGACCCAGTACTTC; CDR3 protein: CASSASSGMEETQYF
clone size: few; J gene: TRBJ2-1; D gene: TRBD2; V gene: TRBV9; CDR3 DNA: TGTGCCAGCAGCGGATCTAGCGGGAGAGGGAATGAGCAGTTCTTC; CDR3 protein: CASSGSSGRGNEQFF
clone size: few; J gene: TRBJ2-7; D gene: .; V gene: TRBV5-1; CDR3 DNA: TGCGCCAGCAGCTTGGATGGGACTGGGGCCTCCGAGCAGTACTTC; CDR3 protein: CASSLDGTGASEQYF
clone size: .; J gene: TRBJ2-1; D gene: .; V gene: TRBV9; CDR3 DNA: TGTGCCAGCAGCGTAGATGTGGCGGACAATGAGCAGTTCTTC; CDR3 protein: CASSVDVADNEQFF
clone size: .; J gene: TRBJ2-2; D gene: .; V gene: TRBV2; CDR3 DNA: TGTGCCAGCAGTGAACTCCGGGTTGGGACCGGGGAGCTGTTTTTT; CDR3 protein: CASSELRVGTGELFF
clone size: few; J gene: TRBJ1-2; D gene: TRBD1; V gene: TRBV5-1; CDR3 DNA: TGCGCCAGCAGCACGACAGGGTCCTATGGCTACACCTTC; CDR3 protein: CASSTTGSYGYTF
clone size: few; J gene: TRBJ1-1; D gene: .; V gene: TRBV30; CDR3 DNA: TGTGCCTGGGGCGGGTACACTGAAGCTTTCTTT; CDR3 protein: CAWGGYTEAFF
clone size: .; J gene: TRBJ1-2; D gene: .; V gene: TRBV5-6; CDR3 DNA: TGTGCCAGCAGCTTTGCCAACAACCTCTATGGCTACACCTTC; CDR3 protein: CASSFANNLYGYTF
clone size: few; J gene: TRBJ2-7; D gene: .; V gene: TRBV25-1; CDR3 DNA: TGTGCCAGCAGTGACGGAGGCTACGAGCAGTACTTC; CDR3 protein: CASSDGGYEQYF
clone size: few; J gene: TRBJ2-5; D gene: TRBD2; V gene: TRBV5-1; CDR3 DNA: TGCGCCAGCAGCTATACTAGCGGCCCGCCGGGGGAGACCCAGTACTTC; CDR3 protein: CASSYTSGPPGETQYF
clone size: few; J gene: TRBJ2-7; D gene: .; V gene: TRBV15; CDR3 DNA: TGTGCCACCAGCAGTGCGGCACTGGTTTTCTACGAGCAGTACTTC; CDR3 protein: CATSSAALVFYEQYF
clone size: .; J gene: TRBJ2-5; D gene: .; V gene: TRBV4-1; CDR3 DNA: TGCGCCAGCAGCCAGAGGAGGGATCAAGAGACCCAGTACTTC; CDR3 protein: CASSQRRDQETQYF